This T cell receptor beta chain appears in the sequencing data of a study of blood T cell repertoires in COVID-19. Overall study: Whether acute or convalescent, the COVID-19 samples came from the United States, Italy and Spain.

Here immunoSEQ multiplex PCR was the method, and the copy in TCRdb shows in-frame clones only, minus some. This sample yields some 83,000 clones, of which 89% are seen a single time; around 2.1% belongs to the top ten. The receptor's source is a man in his fifties or sixties with acute or convalescent COVID-19. The sequencing input was peripheral blood.

CDR3 DNA sequence: TGTGCCAGCAGCCAAGGGGGGACAGGGGACTATGGCTACACCTTC. Translation: CASSQGGTGDYGYTF. J is TRBJ1-2 and V is TRBV3-1 (or the pseudogene TRBV3-2), with TRBD1 identical over 10 bases. This CDR3 is built from 15 residues. V shed 1 base, J shed 3 bases, and the junction held 2 bases outside the gene matches. The germline CDR1 and CDR2 sequences are LGHDT and YNNKEL (reference sequence).